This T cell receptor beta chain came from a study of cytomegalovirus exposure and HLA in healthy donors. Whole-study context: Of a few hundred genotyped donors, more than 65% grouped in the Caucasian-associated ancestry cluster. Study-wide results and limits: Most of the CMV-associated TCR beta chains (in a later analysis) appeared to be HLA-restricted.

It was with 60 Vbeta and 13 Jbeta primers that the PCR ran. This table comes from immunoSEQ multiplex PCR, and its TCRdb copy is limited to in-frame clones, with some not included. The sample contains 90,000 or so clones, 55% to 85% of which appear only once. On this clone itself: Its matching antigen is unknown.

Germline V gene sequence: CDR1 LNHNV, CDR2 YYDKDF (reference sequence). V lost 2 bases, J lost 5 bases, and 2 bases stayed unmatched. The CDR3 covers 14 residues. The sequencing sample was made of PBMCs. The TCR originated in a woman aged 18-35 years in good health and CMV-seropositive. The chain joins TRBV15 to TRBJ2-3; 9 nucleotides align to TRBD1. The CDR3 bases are TGTGCCACCAGCAGAACAGGGGGCCAAGATACGCAGTATTTT. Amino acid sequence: CATSRTGGQDTQYF.